The clone carrying this T cell receptor (beta chain) was observed a single time. These data are taken from a study of T cell changes during pregnancy in multiple sclerosis. Method: immunoSEQ multiplex PCR; TCRdb's copy keeps in-frame clones and lacks some. The sample includes over 50,000 clones, approximately 87% of them seen just once. The CDR3 totals 15 residues. CDR1 SGHVS and CDR2 FQNEAQ come from the germline V gene. V lost 5 bases and J lost 4; bases outside the gene matches: 4. Input material: peripheral blood from another person, used as feeder cells. J is TRBJ2-3 and V is TRBV7-8; 12 bases match TRBD2. The clonotype originates from a human donor whose cells served as feeder cells for cultures in a pregnancy study. CDR3 DNA: TGTGCCAGCAGCCCGACTAGCGGGGGAGCAGATACGCAGTATTTT. Translating it yields CASSPTSGGADTQYF.